These T cell receptor beta chains were read from a single sample in a study of type 1 regulatory T cells. TCRdb passed the reads through MiXCR, listing each CDR3 protein once. Of 63,000 or so distinct CDR3 sequences listed, about 48% were seen once; the top ten hold about 2.1%. These receptors lack a known antigen. The sequencing sample was made of cultured non-Tr1 T cells, either the whole culture or a sorted T cell fraction (not recorded which). The receptors come from a human donor in good health. Each CDR3 is given with its conserved first and last residue. A D gene is named only where the DNA matches it firmly. Expanded clones get a size class; other rows say once, few or many, or leave the size out.

D gene	clone size	V gene	J gene	CDR3 DNA	CDR3 protein
.	.	TRBV9	TRBJ2-1	TGTGCCAGCAGCGTAAATTTTGGACGGATTAATGAGCAGTTCTTC	CASSVNFGRINEQFF
.	.	TRBV20-1	TRBJ1-1	TGCAGTGCTAGAGATACACAGGGAGGGGCTGAAGCTTTCTTT	CSARDTQGGAEAFF
.	.	TRBV20-1	TRBJ1-1	TGCAGTTGCCTGGGGGGACCTGGAGGGGCTTTCTTT	CSCLGGPGGAFF
.	.	TRBV4-1	TRBJ1-1	TGCGCCAGCAGCCAAGTGGGGGGACCGAACACTGAAGCTTTCTTT	CASSQVGGPNTEAFF
.	.	TRBV7-9	TRBJ2-5	TGTGCCAGCAGCCGGCATCCCCAAGAGACCCAGTACTTC	CASSRHPQETQYF
.	.	TRBV19	TRBJ1-2	TGTGCCAGTAGTATTGCGGGGAACTATGGCTACACCTTC	CASSIAGNYGYTF
TRBD1	.	TRBV20-1	TRBJ2-1	TGCAGTGCTAGAGATCTAGGGGGCTCTGGCAATGAGCAGTTCTTC	CSARDLGGSGNEQFF
.	.	TRBV5-1	TRBJ1-1	TGCGCCAGCAGCTTGGAGTCGCAGGGAATGGCTAAAGCTTTCTTT	CASSLESQGMAKAFF
.	.	TRBV6-1	TRBJ1-2	TGTGCCAGCACCCCGCAGGGGCAGGGATTGTATGGCTACACCTTC	CASTPQGQGLYGYTF
.	.	TRBV5-1	TRBJ2-2	TGCGCCAGCAGCTTGGAGGGCAGGCACAACACCGGGGAGCTGTTTTTT	CASSLEGRHNTGELFF
.	.	TRBV4-3	TRBJ1-3	TGCGCCAGCAGCCAAGATCGGAAGAGCTCTGGAAACACCATATATTTT	CASSQDRKSSGNTIYF
.	once	TRBV10-3	TRBJ1-5	TGTGCCATCAGTGATAGGAGGGCGTCGGGGCAGCCCCAGCATTTT	CAISDRRASGQPQHF
TRBD2	.	TRBV7-6	TRBJ2-7	TGTGCCAGCAGCTTACGGACTAGCGGGGTCGACGAGCAGTACTTC	CASSLRTSGVDEQYF
TRBD2	.	TRBV29-1	TRBJ2-3	TGCAGCGTTCATGGGGGGGTCACAGATACGCAGTATTTT	CSVHGGVTDTQYF
TRBD2	few	TRBV20-1	TRBJ2-1	TGCAGTGCTAGACCTAGCGGAGGGTTGGCGGATGAGCAGTTCTTC	CSARPSGGLADEQFF
.	.	TRBV10-3	TRBJ1-3	TGTGCCATCAGCGGAGGACCGAGCTCTGGAAACACCATATATTTT	CAISGGPSSGNTIYF
.	few	TRBV27	TRBJ2-1	TGTGCCAGCAGTATACGGGGGTTCTCCTACAATGAGCAGTTCTTC	CASSIRGFSYNEQFF
TRBD1	.	TRBV12-3/TRBV12-4	TRBJ1-1	TGTGCCAGCAGCGAGTGGGGACAGGGCACGAACACTGAAGCTTTCTTT	CASSEWGQGTNTEAFF
.	.	TRBV7-2	TRBJ1-2	TGTGCCAGCAGCCCCAACGGGGAGCGCCCCTATGGCTACACCTTC	CASSPNGERPYGYTF
.	.	TRBV11-3	TRBJ2-1	TGTGCCAGCAGCTTAGAGGGGCGGGACAATGAGCAGTTCTTC	CASSLEGRDNEQFF
.	.	TRBV6-2/TRBV6-3	TRBJ1-1	TGTGCCAGCAGTGCCCCCACAGGGTTGGCTTTCTTT	CASSAPTGLAFF
.	many	TRBV12-3/TRBV12-4	TRBJ2-1	TGTGCCAGCAGTCCTACACAGAGGGAGCAGTTCTTC	CASSPTQREQFF
TRBD2	.	TRBV2	TRBJ2-1	TGTGCCAGCAAAAGGACTAGCGGGGATTACAATGAGCAGTTCTTC	CASKRTSGDYNEQFF
.	.	TRBV7-8	TRBJ2-7	TGTGCCAGCAGCGACAGGCGTGGGAGCGAGCAGTACTTC	CASSDRRGSEQYF
.	.	TRBV7-2	TRBJ2-2	TGTGCCAGCAGCTTAGCGGCGGGCACCGGGGAGCTGTTTTTT	CASSLAAGTGELFF
.	.	TRBV2	TRBJ2-3	TGTGCCAGCAGTGGCGTGGAGGGGACGCAGTATTTT	CASSGVEGTQYF
TRBD2	.	TRBV20-1	TRBJ2-3	TGCAGTGCTAGCTTCGTTAGCGGGGATACGCAGTATTTT	CSASFVSGDTQYF
.	once	TRBV10-3	TRBJ2-2	TGTGCCATCCGTTCAGCGGCGGGAAACACCGGGGAGCTGTTTTTT	CAIRSAAGNTGELFF
.	medium-sized	TRBV7-2	TRBJ2-5	TGTGCCAGCAGCCCCCCAGGGGCGTACCAAGAGACCCAGTACTTC	CASSPPGAYQETQYF
.	few	TRBV6-6	TRBJ1-5	TGTGCCAGCAGTAGCTCTGGGGGTAAGGGCCAGCCCCAGCATTTT	CASSSSGGKGQPQHF
TRBD1	few	TRBV10-2	TRBJ1-2	TGCGCCAGCAGTGCAGGGGGCGCGGATGGCTACACCTTC	CASSAGGADGYTF
TRBD2	.	TRBV12-5	TRBJ2-7	TGTGCTAGTGGTTCCACCCGGGGGGATCACGAGCAGTACTTC	CASGSTRGDHEQYF
.	.	TRBV27	TRBJ2-7	TGTGCCAGCAGTTTATGGGGGCAGTCCCTCCTTTACGAGCAGTACTTC	CASSLWGQSLLYEQYF
TRBD2	few	TRBV12-3/TRBV12-4	TRBJ2-7	TGTGCCAGCAGTTCCGGACTACAGCGGGGGGCCTACGAGCAGTACTTC	CASSSGLQRGAYEQYF
.	.	TRBV4-3	TRBJ1-2	TGCGCCAGCAGCCCAGTGGCGTATGGGAACTATGGCTACACCTTC	CASSPVAYGNYGYTF
TRBD1	.	TRBV29-1	TRBJ1-2	TGCAGCGTCCAATCGGGGACAGGGTACTATGGCTACACCTTC	CSVQSGTGYYGYTF
TRBD2	few	TRBV3-1	TRBJ2-1	TGTGCCAGCAGCCAAGGAGGAGCGGGGGGGCGCGGAGAGCAGTTCTTC	CASSQGGAGGRGEQFF
.	once	TRBV7-2	TRBJ1-1	TGTGCCAGCAGCTTAGCCGGTCGGGACACTGAAGCTTTCTTT	CASSLAGRDTEAFF
TRBD1	.	TRBV7-2	TRBJ2-1	TGTGCCAGCAGCCCGATTGCAGGGGGCCCCCCCTACAATGAGCAGTTCTTC	CASSPIAGGPPYNEQFF
.	.	TRBV7-2	TRBJ2-3	TGTGCCAGCAGGGACACAGATACGCAGTATTTT	CASRDTDTQYF
.	.	TRBV4-3	TRBJ1-4	TGCGCCAGCAGCCTGCGAGGGGTGAAGGAAAAACTGTTTTTT	CASSLRGVKEKLFF
TRBD2	few	TRBV5-6	TRBJ2-7	TGTGCCAGCAGCTTCTTCGGACTAGCGGGGGACTCCTACGAGCAGTACTTC	CASSFFGLAGDSYEQYF
TRBD2	.	TRBV7-6	TRBJ2-2	TGTGCCAGCAGCTTAGCGCCGGGCGGGAGACGCGGGGAGCTGTTTTTT	CASSLAPGGRRGELFF